The clone carrying this TCR beta chain appeared once. The data belong to a study of shared clonotypes between healthy human individuals. Only in-frame clones appear in the TCRdb table, and some are missing; sequencing was by immunoSEQ multiplex PCR. The data contain about 230,000 clones, 65% of them singletons. Germline trimming cut 1 base from V and 4 bases from J; bases unmatched to any gene: 7. Germline CDR1 reads SGHRS; CDR2 reads YFSETQ. The CDR3 sequence is 17 residues long. V gene TRBV5-1 combines with J gene TRBJ2-1; the match to TRBD2 covers 11 bases. This clonotype was sampled from a man aged 25-45 years in good health. Sequenced material: memory CD4+ T cells sorted from blood. Regarding subset: CD45RA-negative fraction. The CDR3 reads CASSLPLLAGGYNEQFF. CDR3 nucleotides: TGCGCCAGCAGCTTGCCCCTCCTAGCGGGAGGTTACAATGAGCAGTTCTTC.